This TCR beta chain emerged from a study of blood T cell repertoires in COVID-19. About the research overall: The analysed material was cDNA or gDNA that came from T cells, B-cell-depleted T cells, or PBMCs.

V was clipped by 3 bases and J by 1 base; unmatched bases: 1. Germline CDR1 and CDR2: LNHDA and SQIVND (reference sequence). The CDR3 is 15 amino acids. This clone came up a few times. Authors' methods: Amplifying reference gene primers gave estimates of nucleated cell counts. Produced via immunoSEQ multiplex PCR; TCRdb's table is partial and in-frame only. That table furnishes V, J and clone size, whereas the DNA furnished D and trimming. The sample has 70,000 to 100,000 clones; 84% are singletons. The V call is TRBV19, the J call TRBJ1-3; the match to TRBD1 covers 9 bases. The receptor comes from a human donor in a cohort sampled during active COVID-19. The sample was peripheral blood. The CDR3 region has the DNA TGTGCCAGTAGTATTGACAGGGGGTCTGGAAACACCATATATTTT. Translating gives CASSIDRGSGNTIYF.